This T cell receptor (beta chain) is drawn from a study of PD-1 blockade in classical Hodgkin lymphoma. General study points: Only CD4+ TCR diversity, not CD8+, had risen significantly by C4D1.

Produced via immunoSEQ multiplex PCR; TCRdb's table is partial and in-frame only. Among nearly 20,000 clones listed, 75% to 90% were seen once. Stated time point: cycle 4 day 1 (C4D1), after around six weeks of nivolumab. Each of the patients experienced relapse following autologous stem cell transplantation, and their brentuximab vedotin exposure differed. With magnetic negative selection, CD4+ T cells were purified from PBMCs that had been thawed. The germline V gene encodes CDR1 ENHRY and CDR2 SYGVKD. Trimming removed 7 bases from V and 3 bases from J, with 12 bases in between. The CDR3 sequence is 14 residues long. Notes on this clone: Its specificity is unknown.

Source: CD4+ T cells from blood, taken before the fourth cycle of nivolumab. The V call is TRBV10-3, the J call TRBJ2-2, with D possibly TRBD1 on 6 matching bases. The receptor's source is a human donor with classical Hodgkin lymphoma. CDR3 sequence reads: CAITKDSYTGELFF. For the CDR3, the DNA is TGTGCCATCACCAAGGACAGTTACACCGGGGAGCTGTTTTTT.